Listed here are 9 T cell receptor beta chains from one sample, sequenced in a study of blood T cell repertoires in COVID-19 (TCRdb year 2020). The method behind the library was the immunoSEQ multiplex PCR assay. Not all clones reach the TCRdb copy of this immuneACCESS table, which keeps in-frame sequences only. Checked studies attribute under half of the gap to unresolved V genes and leave the rest unexplained. Counted in this sample were about 280,000 clones; 70% to 90% of them appeared once. Roughly 4.3% of the sample belongs to the ten largest clones. The specimen sequenced was PBMCs or T cells enriched from blood (not recorded which). The receptors stem from a woman younger than 45 with acute COVID-19.

The chain joins TRBV19 to TRBJ1-5, with D possibly matching TRBD1 (5 bases). V lost 3 bases to trimming and J lost 0 bases, with 18 bases between them. In germline, CDR1 is LNHDA, CDR2 SQIVND (reference sequence). This CDR3 spans 18 amino acids. CDR3 nucleotides: TGTGCCAGTAGTATTGTGGGTTCAGGGTCCTATAGCAATCAGCCCCAGCATTTT. As protein: CASSIVGSGSYSNQPQHF.

The chain couples TRBV6-5 to TRBJ2-3; TRBD1 matches at 8 bases. This CDR3 region has 14 residues. J gave up 4 bases and V 6 bases, and 6 bases lay outside the gene matches. Germline-derived CDR1 and CDR2 are MNHEY and SVGAGI. This chain's CDR3 is CASRLAQGADTQYF. In nucleotides, the CDR3 is TGTGCCAGCAGGCTAGCACAGGGGGCAGATACGCAGTATTTT.

The chain employs TRBV28 and TRBJ1-2; D unclear. From germline, CDR1 is MDHEN and CDR2 SYDVKM. The CDR3 runs to 13 residues. V was pared by 7 bases and J by 4 bases, with 13 bases between. As DNA, the CDR3 is TGTGCCAGCACTAACCAGGTGGTCTATGGCTACACCTTC. Its protein product is CASTNQVVYGYTF.

This clone was recorded once. The chain uses TRBV28 and TRBJ1-1; D is unresolved. V shed 5 bases and J shed 0 bases, with 13 bases lying between them. The germline V gene encodes CDR1 MDHEN and CDR2 SYDVKM. CDR3 length: 15 amino acids. The CDR3 loop reads CASSPPTDMNTEAFF. CDR3 coding DNA: TGTGCCAGCAGTCCGCCCACAGATATGAACACTGAAGCTTTCTTT.

The gene calls are TRBV27 and TRBJ2-6; TRBD1 might be the D (5 bases). V lost 5 bases and J 0 bases, leaving 11 bases between the germline ends. This CDR3 is built from 16 residues. CDR1 is MNHEY and CDR2 is SMNVEV in the germline V gene (reference sequence). Written as DNA, the CDR3 is TGTGCCAGCAGTCCCACAGGTTCCTCTGGGGCCAACGTCCTGACTTTC. Protein product: CASSPTGSSGANVLTF.

This clone occurred a few times. The J gene is TRBJ1-2, the V gene TRBV2, with TRBD1 identical over 11 bases. With V trimmed by 7 bases and J by 1 base, 8 bases remained unmatched. The CDR3 is made up of 16 amino acids. Germline V gene lookup returns CDR1 SNHLY and CDR2 FYNNEI. In DNA form, the CDR3 reads TGTGCCAGCAACACGGGACAGGGGGACATTAACTATGGCTACACCTTC. This sequence encodes CASNTGQGDINYGYTF. Using reference TRBV2 and TRBJ1-2 for the parts outside the CDR3, the full variable domain is EPEVTQTPSHQVTQMGQEVILRCVPISNHLYFYWYRQILGQKVEFLVSFYNNEISEKSEIFDDQFSVERPDGSNFTLKIRSTKLEDSAMYFCASNTGQGDINYGYTFGSGTRLTVV.

This sequence joins TRBV19 and TRBJ2-7; 7 positions agree with TRBD2. Unmatched junction bases numbered 10, after V lost 6 bases and J lost 2 bases. Looked up from germline, CDR1 is LNHDA and CDR2 is SQIVND (reference sequence). This CDR3 has 15 amino acids. CDR3 sequence: CASSPIPSGTYEQYF. In DNA, the CDR3 is TGTGCCAGTAGCCCAATTCCTAGCGGCACCTACGAGCAGTACTTC.

About this clone: Sequence at one end of the junction differs from germline and may be a read error. This chain uses TRBV6-2 or TRBV6-3 with TRBJ1-5, with D perhaps TRBD1 (5 bases). The CDR3 sequence is 14 residues long. Germline V gene data show CDR1 as MNHEY and CDR2 as SVGEGT. The CDR3 here is CASSYGASSQPQHF. DNA of the CDR3: TGTGCCAGCAGTTACGGGGCCAGCAGTCAGCCCCAGCATTTT.

The genes are TRBV3-1 (or the pseudogene TRBV3-2) and TRBJ1-2; 12 nucleotides line up with TRBD1. This CDR3 comprises 18 residues. Germline CDR1 reads LGHDT; CDR2 reads YNNKEL (reference sequence). Trimming cost V 6 bases and J 3 bases; bases outside gene matches: 14. The CDR3, as DNA: TGTGCCAGCAGACACCTCGGGGACAGGGGGCATTTTTACTATGGCTACACCTTC. Protein product: CASRHLGDRGHFYYGYTF.